These 10 T cell receptor beta chains came from one sample sequenced in a study of control samples from healthy donors and cancer patients. Sequenced by immunoSEQ multiplex PCR; TCRdb stores in-frame clones only, minus some. The sample has 90,000 to 150,000 clones, more than 85% seen once; the top ten hold 7.8%. Sequencing used blood. These receptors were obtained from a woman between 18 and 29 years old in good health.

The gene calls are TRBV19 and TRBJ1-1; maybe TRBD1 (5 bases). Trimming removed 4 bases from V and 0 bases from J, with 6 bases in between. This CDR3 has 13 amino acids. Germline V gene lookup returns CDR1 LNHDA and CDR2 SQIVND (reference sequence). The CDR3 DNA is TGTGCCAGTAGTAGGGGGGTGAACACTGAAGCTTTCTTT. This encodes CASSRGVNTEAFF.

The chain couples TRBV27 to TRBJ2-7, with D perhaps assigned TRBD1 or TRBD2 (6 bases each). Trimming took off 5 bases at V and 6 bases at J, with 17 bases between the two ends. CDR3 length equals 14 residues. Germline V gene lookup returns CDR1 MNHEY and CDR2 SMNVEV (reference sequence). The CDR3: CASSPRGESTEQYF. The CDR3 region has the DNA TGTGCCAGCAGTCCGAGGGGGGAGTCGACCGAGCAGTACTTC.

The J gene is TRBJ2-1, the V gene TRBV4-3, with a tentative D call TRBD2 (6 bases). This CDR3 is built from 14 residues. Between the trimmed V and J ends, which lost 3 bases and 8 bases, there was a span of 14 bases. Germline values: CDR1 LGHNA, CDR2 YSLEER. The CDR3 coding sequence is TGCGCCAGCAGCCAGATAGTCGGAGGGGATGAGCAGTTCTTC. This codes for CASSQIVGGDEQFF.

The chain has TRBV6-6 and TRBJ1-4; D is unresolved. The CDR3 runs 13 residues. V lost 2 bases and J 7 bases, leaving 8 bases between the germline ends. Germline values: CDR1 MNHNY, CDR2 SVGAGI (reference sequence). The CDR3 is CASSYRRSEKLFF. In DNA form, the CDR3 reads TGTGCCAGCAGTTACCGCCGGAGTGAAAAACTGTTTTTT.

This clone came up once. This rearrangement joins TRBV24-1 to TRBJ2-1; TRBD2 aligns across 10 bases. V lost 3 bases, J lost 2 bases, and 3 bases stayed unmatched. The CDR3 has 16 residues. CDR1 and CDR2 from the germline V gene are KGHDR and SFDVKD. CDR3 in DNA: TGTGCCACCAGTGATCCAGGGACTAGCGCCTACAATGAGCAGTTCTTC. Its protein is CATSDPGTSAYNEQFF.

V is TRBV6-6 and J is TRBJ1-1, with D tentatively TRBD1 (6 bases). V shed 6 bases and J shed 0 bases, with 14 bases lying between them. Germline V gene data show CDR1 as MNHNY and CDR2 as SVGAGI (reference sequence). The CDR3 is made up of 15 amino acids. The CDR3 here is CASSNRERLNTEAFF. DNA for the CDR3: TGTGCCAGCAGCAACAGGGAGAGACTGAACACTGAAGCTTTCTTT.

The rearrangement uses TRBV12-3 or TRBV12-4 and TRBJ1-2; D remains ambiguous. The ends were cut back, 5 bases at V and 4 bases at J, with 8 bases in the middle. The CDR3 runs 12 residues. The CDR3 reads CASSTSFYGYTF. In nucleotides, the CDR3 is TGTGCCAGCAGTACCTCCTTCTATGGCTACACCTTC.

The CDR3 reads CASSQGYRTGDYEQYF. The DNA of the CDR3 is TGTGCCAGCAGCCAAGGATACCGGACAGGGGACTACGAGCAGTACTTC. This rearrangement joins TRBV3-1 (or the pseudogene TRBV3-2) to TRBJ2-7, with 9 bases matching TRBD1. The trim removed 1 base at V and 3 bases at J, leaving 7 bases unmatched. The germline gives CDR1 LGHDT, CDR2 YNNKEL (reference sequence). This CDR3 has 16 residues.

As DNA, the CDR3 is TGCGCCAGCAGCCCGTCCCGGGACAGGGTACGGGATGAAAAACTGTTTTTT. Translating gives CASSPSRDRVRDEKLFF. The gene calls are TRBV5-1 and TRBJ1-4; 9 positions agree with TRBD1. The CDR3 spans 17 residues. Germline-derived CDR1 and CDR2 are SGHRS and YFSETQ. V was pared by 4 bases and J by 6 bases, with 13 bases of the junction left unmatched.

The V call is TRBV6-2 or TRBV6-3, the J call TRBJ2-5; 8 bases are a match to TRBD1. CDR1 is MNHEY and CDR2 is SVGEGT in the germline V gene. The CDR3 has 18 residues. V dropped 0 bases and J dropped 0; count of bases not matched to a gene: 9. The DNA of the CDR3 is TGTGCCAGCAGTTACTCGATTGTCGCAGGGGGCCACCAAGAGACCCAGTACTTC. As protein: CASSYSIVAGGHQETQYF.